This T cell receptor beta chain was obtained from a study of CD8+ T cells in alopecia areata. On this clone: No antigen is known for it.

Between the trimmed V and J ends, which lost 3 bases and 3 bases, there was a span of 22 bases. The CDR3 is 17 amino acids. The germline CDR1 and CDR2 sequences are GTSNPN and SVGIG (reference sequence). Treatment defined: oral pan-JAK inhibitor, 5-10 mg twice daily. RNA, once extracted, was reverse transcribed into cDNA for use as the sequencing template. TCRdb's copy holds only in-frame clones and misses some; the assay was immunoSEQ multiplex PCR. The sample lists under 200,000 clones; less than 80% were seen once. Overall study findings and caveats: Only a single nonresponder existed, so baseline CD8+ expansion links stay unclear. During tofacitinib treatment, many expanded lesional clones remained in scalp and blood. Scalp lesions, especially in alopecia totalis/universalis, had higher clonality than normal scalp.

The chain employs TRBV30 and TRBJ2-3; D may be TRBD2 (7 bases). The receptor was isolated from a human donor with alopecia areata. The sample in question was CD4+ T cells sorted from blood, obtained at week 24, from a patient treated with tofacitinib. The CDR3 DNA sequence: TGTGCCTGGAGCGCTGCCTATAGGGGGGGAGGTACAGATACGCAGTATTTT. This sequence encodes CAWSAAYRGGGTDTQYF. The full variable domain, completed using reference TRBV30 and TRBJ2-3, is SQTIHQWPATLVQPVGSPLSLECTVEGTSNPNLYWYRQAAGRGLQLLFYSVGIGQISSEVPQNLSASRPQDRQFILSSKKLLLSDSGFYLCAWSAAYRGGGTDTQYFGPGTRLTVL.